This TCR beta chain derives from a study of shared clonotypes between healthy human individuals. Broader study findings: Sequencing depth was expected to affect clonotype sharing among donors.

The CDR3 spans 13 residues. Germline CDR1 reads SEHNR; CDR2 reads FQNEAQ (reference sequence). The ends were cut back, 5 bases at V and 6 bases at J, with 11 bases in the middle. The naive CD8 fraction comprised CD45RO-negative cells positively selected for CCR7 and excluded terminally differentiated effector memory CD45RA+ cells. Donation came from healthy HIV-negative adults that had no recent acute infections or vaccinations. Sequencing was at deep level. Genomic DNA per cell subset filled all wells of several immunoSEQ plates. Clones were read by immunoSEQ multiplex PCR, and TCRdb kept only the in-frame ones, dropping some. This table has hundreds of thousands of clones, 92% appearing once. About this clone itself: The target antigen is unknown. Other DNA sequences in the sample encode the same CDR3.

Sequencing input: naive CD8+ T cells sorted from blood. This receptor was obtained from a man aged 25-45 years in good health. The chain is built from TRBV7-9 and TRBJ1-5; a possible D gene is TRBD1 (5 bases). CDR3 in amino acids: CASSQGLGQPQHF. For the CDR3, the DNA is TGTGCCAGCAGCCAGGGTTTAGGTCAGCCCCAGCATTTT. Full variable domain (rest looked up from reference TRBV7-9 and TRBJ1-5): DTGVSQNPRHKITKRGQNVTFRCDPISEHNRLYWYRQTLGQGPEFLTYFQNEAQLEKSRLLSDRFSAERPKGSFSTLEIQRTEQGDSAMYLCASSQGLGQPQHFGDGTRLSIL.